This TCR beta chain stems from a study of cytomegalovirus exposure and HLA in healthy donors (dated by TCRdb to between 2016 and 2019). Describing the broader study: According to an earlier analysis of 587 of the donors, 200 million or so T cells yielded 90 million to 130 million unique TCR beta sequences and about 300 Gb of sequence data. An early release covering just under 650 HLA-typed donors comprised approximately 290 gigabases of sequencing data and roughly 85 million unique TCR sequences. The genetic ancestry cluster associated with self-reported Caucasian donors included 65% to 90% of the roughly 380 genotyped donors. The study was designed to test whether signatures of past pathogen exposure could be identified by cataloging public T cell receptors. Using immunosequencing, the study profiled T cell repertoires from about 610 subjects and related those repertoires to cytomegalovirus serostatus. In addition to the first cohort of approximately 650 subjects, a separate validation cohort of 120 different subjects was used. To predict cytomegalovirus infection status, the study combined high-throughput TCR immunosequencing, statistical association of individual TCRs with disease status, and machine learning. A later analysis re-examined previously published TCR beta repertoires from around 670 donors and added high-resolution HLA genotyping to investigate patterns of TCR occurrence. The later analysis used no new phenotypic data to find candidate immune exposures, relying instead on TCR beta sequences and their occurrence across donors. An earlier analysis of about 620 of the donors applied high-throughput TCR beta sequencing to assess whether each TCR beta V gene segment acted as functional or pseudogenic. Alongside the repertoire data, information on donor age, sex, ethnicity and CMV serostatus was compiled. In a later genetic analysis, genome-wide SNP genotypes for about 65% of the roughly 700 donors were used, and that subset was treated as a discovery cohort. All discovery cohort repertoires had been generated on a single sequencing platform. Both class I and class II loci were covered by HLA typing, at four-digit resolution. The number of typed donors differed by locus: roughly 629-640 for A, B, C, DRB1 and DQB1; some 540 for DQA1; over 600 for DPA1; and around 490 for DPB1. Roughly five DR-DQ haplotypes were handled as single units for association and clustering because linkage in the cohort was strong. Across some 400 genotyped donors of the cohort, an average of about 240,000 unique TCR beta nucleotide sequences per donor were sequenced, and around 19% of those sequences were non-productive. Overall study results and their limits: A cluster of highly shared sequence variants was judged likely to represent a technical artifact of the sequencing pipeline. The presence/absence analyses assumed that sequencing depth was roughly uniform across donors, and that assumption may not be true. A later analysis found that HLA-associated TCR beta chains were more clonally expanded and had lower generation probabilities than equally common non-associated chains. Linkage disequilibrium might explain the correlated functional status among segregating V segments, but an unknown experimental factor could not be excluded. Strong co-occurrence of HLA alleles, especially DR and DQ, made assigning TCR associations to individual alleles difficult. Cytomegalovirus status was reported to be diagnosed by the classifier with high specificity and sensitivity in both the original and validation cohorts. According to a later analysis, TCR association rates differed among HLA loci, with DRB1 alleles showing the most associated TCRs and HLA-C alleles showing the fewest. According to a later genetic analysis, donors in an Asian-associated ancestry cluster had fewer N-insertions in productive TCRs than the roughly 670-donor mean. Most TCR sequences were seen in very few donors, while some public TCRs were found in many individuals. Because the 87-base-pair reads could not distinguish some IMGT-functional V segments, including TRBV6-2 and TRBV6-3, those segments were excluded. A further reported finding was that TCR beta sequences accurately predicted the HLA-A and HLA-B alleles for most subjects in the first cohort. According to the authors, the approach could potentially be generalized to other disease states and immunological phenotypes. In a later genetic analysis, a missense DCLRE1C variant was associated with V-gene and J-gene trimming of TCR beta chains, and the association was replicated in an independent cohort. At a false discovery rate of 0.05, a later analysis linked approximately 18,000 TCR beta sequences to specific HLA alleles. Because HLA typing was missing for some donors at each locus, association tests included only the typed subset. An earlier analysis of around 500 of the donors showed that most TCR beta V segments appeared in productive rearrangements either about 87% or about 30% of the time, which broadly matched IMGT annotations. Because counts were too low, around 17 rarely observed V segments, including chromosome 9 orphons, were left out of the earlier analysis of 587 of the donors. According to a later analysis, parvovirus B19, influenza, CMV and Epstein-Barr virus appeared linked to several top co-occurrence clusters. A total of roughly 160 TCR beta chains were listed by the study as associated with cytomegalovirus. Only TCR beta chains were sequenced in this cohort, and the absence of alpha or paired-chain data limited detectable features. CMV serostatus was the only immune exposure information available for the cohort. Most CMV-associated TCR beta chains appeared to be HLA-restricted in a later analysis, and the HLA associations seemed to be driven largely by CMV exposure. In vitro tests confirmed that a few of the cytomegalovirus-associated TCR beta chains recognize cytomegalovirus antigens.

The cohort was made up of under 800 healthy bone marrow donors. At the time of sampling, all cohort members were nominally healthy, though unrecorded immune exposures were likely present. The donor tested CMV seropositive, placing the donor among the approximately 290 seropositive members of the cohort. Each donor provided a peripheral blood sample, and peripheral blood mononuclear cells were used for TCR beta sequencing. Genomic DNA was extracted from the blood cell samples with the Qiagen DNeasy Blood Extraction Kit. The germline V gene (reference sequence) provides CDR1 SEHNR and CDR2 FQNEAQ. Trimming accounts for 1 base at V and 12 bases at J, while the number of junction bases matched to no gene is 11. From cysteine to phenylalanine, the CDR3 is 15 amino acids long. The read is trimmed to its CDR3 DNA, 45 bases read in frame from base 1. Turning to this clone: Its antigen has not been determined. No much larger clonotype is one base removed from it; base qualities were not supplied.

The library relied on the immunoSEQ multiplex PCR assay. For the multiplex PCR, a mixture combining 60 forward primers for TCR Vbeta segments and 13 reverse primers for TCR Jbeta segments was used. A multiplex PCR assay on genomic DNA amplified the CDR3 region of rearranged TCR beta genes. Amplified TCR beta libraries were sequenced as 87-base-pair reads on the Illumina HiSeq System. The study's processing was this. Across the 600 to 700 repertoires, a later analysis counted approximately 83 million unique TCR beta chains, about 10 million of which were shared by at least two donors. A nearest-neighbor algorithm error-corrected the raw reads and collapsed the reads into unique sequences, merging closely related sequences to remove PCR and sequencing errors. To assign V, D and J gene segments, CDR3 sequences were aligned to IMGT reference sequences. Each retained sequence needed at least a six-nucleotide match to both a V gene segment and a J gene segment. Rearrangements were called productive when the CDR3 lacked stop codons and stayed in frame with V and J; all others were non-productive. Following IMGT convention, CDR3 was defined as the stretch from the second conserved V-encoded cysteine up to the conserved J-encoded phenylalanine. The earlier analysis of more than 450 of the donors excluded sequences that lacked an unambiguous match to a single V gene segment. An earlier analysis of a few hundred of the donors called V segments functional above 56.7% productive rearrangements and segregating when the between-donor standard deviation exceeded 5%. A statistical classification framework was built to diagnose cytomegalovirus status from the catalog of TCR beta chain sequences. A later analysis assigned V and J genes by comparing TCR nucleotide sequences with IMGT/GENE-DB human TR gene sequences. The TCRdist pipeline was used in a later analysis to assign CDR3 sequences and most-parsimonious VDJ recombination scenarios. In a later analysis, each TCR beta chain was defined by its CDR3 amino acid sequence together with its V-gene family, and reads without a unique V-gene family were excluded. A later analysis removed 592 highly shared, low-generation-probability nucleotide sequences to deal with suspected cross-contamination and a sequencing artifact. For each public chain, a later analysis derived a clonal expansion index from normalized ranks of inferred template counts within each repertoire. A later analysis computed generation probabilities with a VDJ recombination model fitted to out-of-frame rearrangements, and checked the results against IGoR. Hypergeometric tests were used in a later analysis to score TCR-TCR, TCR-HLA and TCR-CMV co-occurrence, with a repertoire-size bias correction applied to the TCR pairs. A later analysis estimated false discovery rates by permuting HLA or CMV assignments 20 times. In a later analysis, co-occurring TCRs were grouped with DBSCAN, and TCRdist sequence similarity was added when clustering was performed within HLA-allele-positive subsets. Repertoires with fewer than 30,000 or more than 120,000 public chains, plus five repertoires with anomalous nucleotide sharing, were excluded from co-occurrence clustering. This is the immuneACCESS table as TCRdb keeps it, with only in-frame sequences that have V and J called. A part of the clones is gone; compared with another copy, unresolved V genes explain less than half, and the rest is unexplained. The V and J calls and clone size are taken from that table; D and trimming were inferred from the DNA. This sample has some 150,000 clones in its table, and 76% of those were observed once. Jointly, the top ten make up around 2% of the sample.

The sample consisted of PBMCs. This clonotype originated in a female donor in good health and CMV-seropositive. Recombination linked TRBV7-9 to TRBJ2-1, and 8 bases in between align with TRBD2. The CDR3 protein is CASSLVDGGAGVQFF. The DNA sequence reads TGTGCCAGCAGCTTAGTCGACGGGGGGGCGGGAGTGCAGTTCTTC.